The entry below gives a single TCR beta chain sequence along with its context. The data are from a study of T cell changes during pregnancy in multiple sclerosis. The germline V gene has CDR1 SNHLY and CDR2 FYNNEI. V lost 6 bases, J lost 7 bases, and 16 bases lay in between. The CDR3 contains 14 residues. Libraries were prepared by immunoSEQ multiplex PCR; TCRdb keeps only in-frame clonotypes and omits some of them. The sample carries roughly 83,000 clones, approximately 91% recorded once. This receptor was obtained from a female donor in good health, serving as a control in a pregnancy study. Some clones in this sample may be carry-over from other donors' samples. The chain carries TRBV2 and TRBJ1-5; perhaps TRBD1 as D (5 bases). Sequenced here: PBMCs, sampled in the first trimester of pregnancy. The CDR3 DNA reads as TGTGCCAGCAGGCGGCCGGGACTCGCACAGCCCCAGCATTTT. Protein product: CASRRPGLAQPQHF.